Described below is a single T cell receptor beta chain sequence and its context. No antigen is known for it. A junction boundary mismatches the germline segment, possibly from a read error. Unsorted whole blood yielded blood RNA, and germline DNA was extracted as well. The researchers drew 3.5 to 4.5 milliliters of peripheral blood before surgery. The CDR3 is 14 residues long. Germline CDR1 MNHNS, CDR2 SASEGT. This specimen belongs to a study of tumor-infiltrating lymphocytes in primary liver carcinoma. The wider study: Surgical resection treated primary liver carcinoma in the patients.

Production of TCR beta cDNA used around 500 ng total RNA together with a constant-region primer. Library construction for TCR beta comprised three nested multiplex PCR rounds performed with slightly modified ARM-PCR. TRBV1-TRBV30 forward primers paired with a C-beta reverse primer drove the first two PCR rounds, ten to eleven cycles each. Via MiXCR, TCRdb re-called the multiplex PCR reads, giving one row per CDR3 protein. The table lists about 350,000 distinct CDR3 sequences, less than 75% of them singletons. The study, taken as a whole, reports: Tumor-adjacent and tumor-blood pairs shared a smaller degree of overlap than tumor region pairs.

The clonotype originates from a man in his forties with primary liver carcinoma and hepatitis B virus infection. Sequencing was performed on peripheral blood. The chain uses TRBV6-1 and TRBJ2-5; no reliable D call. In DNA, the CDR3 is TGTGCCAGCAGTGAGGGGAACCGCCAAGGGACCCAGTACTTC. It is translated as CASSEGNRQGTQYF.